This note documents a single T cell receptor beta chain sequence. As yet, its antigen is unknown. The CDR3 is 17 amino acids. Trimming at V came to 4 bases and at J to 0 bases, leaving 11 bases not matched to a gene. Germline loops: CDR1 MDHEN, CDR2 SYDVKM. This sample is drawn from a study of shared clonotypes between healthy human individuals. Method: immunoSEQ multiplex PCR; TCRdb's copy keeps in-frame clones and lacks some. The sample has over 1.4 million clones, roughly 96% seen once. Whole-study results and caveats: An effect of sequencing depth on clonotype sharing among donors was expected.

Sequencing was carried out using naive CD4+ T cells sorted from blood. The subset is: CD45RA+ positively selected. This clonotype originated in a man younger than 45 in good health. The chain combines TRBV28 with TRBJ1-2, with 7 positions matching TRBD1. This CDR3 reads CASSSSRQGPSNYGYTF. Written as DNA, the CDR3 is TGTGCCAGCAGTTCCTCCCGACAGGGCCCCTCTAACTATGGCTACACCTTC.